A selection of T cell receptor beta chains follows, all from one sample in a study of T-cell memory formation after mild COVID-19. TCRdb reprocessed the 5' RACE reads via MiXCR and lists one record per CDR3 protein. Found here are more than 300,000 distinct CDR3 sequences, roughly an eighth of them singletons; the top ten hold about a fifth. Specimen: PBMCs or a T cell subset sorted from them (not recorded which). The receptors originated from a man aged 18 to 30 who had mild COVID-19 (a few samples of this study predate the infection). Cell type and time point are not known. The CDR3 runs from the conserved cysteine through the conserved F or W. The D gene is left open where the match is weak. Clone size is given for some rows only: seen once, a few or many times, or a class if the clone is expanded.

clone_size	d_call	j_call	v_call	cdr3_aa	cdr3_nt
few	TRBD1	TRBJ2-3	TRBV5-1	CASSRQGASTDTQYF	TGCGCCAGTTCTAGACAGGGGGCGAGCACAGATACGCAGTATTTT
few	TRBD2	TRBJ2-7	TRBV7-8	CASSLRASGTYEQYF	TGTGCCAGCAGCTTACGGGCTAGCGGTACCTACGAGCAGTACTTC
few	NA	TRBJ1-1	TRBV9	CASSVGGFDTEAFF	TGTGCCAGCAGCGTAGGGGGGTTTGACACTGAAGCTTTCTTT
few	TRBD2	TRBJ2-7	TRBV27	CASSPDLAGLYYEQYF	TGTGCCAGCAGTCCCGATCTAGCGGGACTCTATTACGAGCAGTACTTC
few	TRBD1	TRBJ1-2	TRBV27	CASSFGDRGHGYTF	TGTGCCAGCAGTTTTGGGGACAGGGGACATGGCTACACCTTC
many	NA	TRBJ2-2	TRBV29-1	CSVAPGPNTGELFF	TGCAGCGTTGCGCCGGGACCGAACACCGGGGAGCTGTTTTTT
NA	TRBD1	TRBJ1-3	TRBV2	CASSTGQANTIYF	TGTGCCAGCAGTACGGGACAGGCTAACACCATATATTTT
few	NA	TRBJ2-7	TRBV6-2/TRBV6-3	CASSLFGTYGNEQYF	TGTGCCAGCAGTCTTTTCGGGACTTATGGGAACGAGCAGTACTTC
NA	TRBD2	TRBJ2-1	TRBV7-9	CASSSGLAGGRGNEQFF	TGTGCCAGCAGCAGCGGACTAGCGGGGGGGCGCGGCAATGAGCAGTTCTTC
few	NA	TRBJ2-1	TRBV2	CASSDLMAASSYNEQFF	TGTGCCAGCAGTGACCTTATGGCCGCCAGCTCCTACAATGAGCAGTTCTTC
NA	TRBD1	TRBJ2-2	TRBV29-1	CSVEDQDRGPGELFF	TGCAGCGTTGAAGATCAGGACAGGGGCCCCGGGGAGCTGTTTTTT
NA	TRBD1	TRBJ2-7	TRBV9	CASSSRQGEMNEQYF	TGTGCCAGCAGCAGCCGACAGGGGGAAATGAACGAGCAGTACTTC
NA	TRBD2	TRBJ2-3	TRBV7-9	CASSPRGLAVTQYF	TGTGCCAGCAGCCCCCGTGGACTAGCGGTGACGCAGTATTTT
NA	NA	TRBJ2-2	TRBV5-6	CASSLFGQPGELFF	TGTGCCAGCAGCTTGTTTGGACAGCCCGGGGAGCTGTTTTTT
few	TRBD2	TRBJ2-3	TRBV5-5	CASSPWRGGLQYF	TGTGCCAGCAGCCCCTGGCGGGGGGGCTTGCAGTATTTT
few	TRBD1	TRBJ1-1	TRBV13	CASSRRQGANTEAFF	TGTGCCAGCAGCCGACGACAGGGGGCAAACACTGAAGCTTTCTTT
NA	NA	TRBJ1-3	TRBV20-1	CSATRQGSGNTIYF	TGCAGTGCTACCCGGCAGGGTTCTGGAAACACCATATATTTT